The present T cell receptor beta chain was sequenced within a study of cytomegalovirus exposure and HLA in healthy donors. Germline lookup yields CDR1 LGHNA and CDR2 YNFKEQ. Trimming stripped 2 bases from V and 4 bases from J, with 15 bases between. The CDR3 runs 17 residues. PCR amplification relied on 60 Vbeta primers (plus 13 Jbeta primers). This table comes from immunoSEQ multiplex PCR, and its TCRdb copy is limited to in-frame clones, with some not included. The sample has almost 200,000 clones; around 80% are singletons. This sequence joins TRBV4-2 and TRBJ1-6; D possibly corresponds to TRBD1 (6 bases). Sequencing was done on a sample of PBMCs. The receptor was derived from a woman in her twenties or thirties in good health and CMV-seropositive. The CDR3 reads CASSQTQGVAYNSPLHF. In DNA, the CDR3 is TGTGCCAGCAGCCAAACACAGGGAGTTGCGTATAATTCACCCCTCCACTTT.